The 18 T cell receptor beta chains reported below all come from one sample, sequenced in a study of cytomegalovirus exposure and HLA in healthy donors. Researchers ran the PCR with 60 Vbeta and 13 Jbeta primers. Here immunoSEQ multiplex PCR was the method, and the copy in TCRdb shows in-frame clones only, minus some. This table has more than 110,000 clones, 65% to 90% appearing once. The sequenced sample was PBMCs. The receptors come from a female donor in good health and CMV-seronegative.

This chain connects TRBV28 to TRBJ2-5; 8 bases are a match to TRBD1. J lost 1 base, V lost 6 bases, and 4 bases had no gene match. Germline V gives CDR1 MDHEN, CDR2 SYDVKM. This CDR3 comprises 14 residues. The CDR3 DNA sequence: TGTGCCAGCAGACCCCAGGGGGCCCAAGAGACCCAGTACTTC. Amino acids: CASRPQGAQETQYF.

The chain's CDR3 is CASSALTSGRGTDTQYF. DNA for the CDR3: TGTGCCAGCAGTGCCTTAACTAGCGGGAGAGGCACAGATACGCAGTATTTT. The chain carries TRBV2 and TRBJ2-3, with 11 nucleotides matching TRBD2. The CDR3 extends over 17 amino acids. V was clipped by 4 bases and J by 1 base; unmatched bases: 7. CDR1 and CDR2 (germline): SNHLY, FYNNEI.

V usage is TRBV6-5 and J usage is TRBJ1-1; possible D gene TRBD1, 5 bases. CDR3 length equals 13 residues. V dropped 5 bases and J dropped 0 bases, with 7 bases sitting between them. Germline lookup yields CDR1 MNHEY and CDR2 SVGAGI. Here the CDR3 DNA reads TGTGCCAGCAGTACGGGGGTGAACACTGAAGCTTTCTTT. This encodes CASSTGVNTEAFF.

This clone was detected only once. One end of the junction is discordant with germline, which a read error may explain. J is TRBJ2-6 and V is TRBV7-7; D is possibly TRBD2 (5 bases). The CDR3 length is 16 residues. Germline V CDR1 and CDR2: SSHAT, FNYEAQ (reference sequence). As DNA, the CDR3 is TGTGCTAGCAGCCCTGGACGGGGCTCTGGGGCCAACGTCCTGACTTTC. This gives the protein CASSPGRGSGANVLTF.

This clone was detected a few times. The chain carries TRBV5-1 and TRBJ2-5, with TRBD1 matching 10 bases. Unmatched junction bases numbered 8, after V lost 4 bases and J lost 5 bases. Germline CDR1 and CDR2: SGHRS and YFSETQ. The CDR3 extends over 15 amino acids. The DNA for the CDR3 is TGCGCCAGCAGCGCGCAGACAGGGGGCCGTGAGACCCAGTACTTC. It encodes CASSAQTGGRETQYF.

The rearrangement joins TRBV7-9 to TRBJ2-7, with 7 bases fitting TRBD1. Germline V CDR1 and CDR2: SEHNR, FQNEAQ (reference sequence). The CDR3 contains 13 residues. V was clipped by 4 bases and J by 5 bases; unmatched bases: 5. The CDR3 sequence: CASSSTGPDEQYF. The CDR3 nucleotides are TGTGCCAGCAGCTCGACAGGGCCGGACGAGCAGTACTTC.

V is TRBV25-1 and J is TRBJ2-1, with D perhaps matching TRBD1 (5 bases). CDR1 and CDR2 from the germline V gene are MGHDK and SYGVNS. The CDR3 contains 15 residues. Trimming took off 3 bases at V and 12 bases at J, with 21 bases between the two ends. In nucleotides, the CDR3 is TGTGCCAGCAGTGAGTCGAGAGACAGTAGATCTCCGCAGTTCTTC. As protein: CASSESRDSRSPQFF.

In its sample, this clone was seen a few times. This sequence joins TRBV6-1 and TRBJ1-1; a possible D gene is TRBD1 (5 bases). Per the germline V gene, CDR1 is MNHNS and CDR2 is SASEGT. V was trimmed by 3 bases and J by 4 bases, leaving 9 bases between them. The CDR3 is 13 amino acids. CDR3 in amino acids: CASSDQGSTEAFF. The CDR3 DNA reads as TGTGCCAGCAGTGATCAGGGTTCCACTGAAGCTTTCTTT.

V and J are TRBV6-4 and TRBJ1-2; 11 nucleotides line up with TRBD1. The V and J ends lost 9 bases and 8 bases, in that order; junction bases with no gene match: 11. The CDR3 is made up of 14 amino acids. Germline lookup yields CDR1 MRHNA and CDR2 SNTAGT. The CDR3 sequence: CASSSGTGGVGYTF. The CDR3 region has the DNA TGTGCCAGTTCGTCGGGGACAGGGGGAGTAGGCTACACCTTC.

The V call is TRBV7-9, the J call TRBJ2-1, with D possibly matching TRBD2 (5 bases). This CDR3 has 11 residues. V lost 6 bases to trimming and J lost 9 bases, with 9 bases between them. Per the germline V gene, CDR1 is SEHNR and CDR2 is FQNEAQ (reference sequence). For the CDR3, the DNA is TGTGCCAGCAGTTCACGGGGTGAGCAGTTCTTC. Its protein is CASSSRGEQFF.

To note about this clone: Since the CDR3 does not end with the conserved phenylalanine or tryptophan, this likely comes from a read error. The chain is built from TRBV7-2 and TRBJ1-1; 7 bases are shared with TRBD1. CDR3 length equals 15 residues. Germline CDR1 is SGHTA and CDR2 is FQGNSA. Unmatched junction bases numbered 6, after V lost 1 base and J lost 4 bases. The CDR3 DNA reads as TGTGCCAGCAGCTTAGTGAGGGGGCATAGCACTGAAGCTTTCCTT. This encodes CASSLVRGHSTEAFL.

The gene calls are TRBV7-2 and TRBJ2-5; TRBD1 agrees at 9 bases. Germline lookup yields CDR1 SGHTA and CDR2 FQGNSA. J gave up 5 bases and V 1 base, and 5 bases lay outside the gene matches. This CDR3 spans 15 amino acids. Written as DNA, the CDR3 is TGTGCCAGCAGCTTAGGGGACAGGGCGGGGGAGACCCAGTACTTC. This codes for CASSLGDRAGETQYF.

The chain joins TRBV7-6 to TRBJ2-7; D remains unclear. The CDR3 extends over 15 amino acids. Germline V gene sequence: CDR1 SGHVS, CDR2 FNYEAQ. Between the trimmed V and J ends, which lost 1 base and 3 bases, there was a span of 13 bases. For the CDR3, the DNA is TGTGCCAGCAGCTTAGTGCACAGTGCCTACTACGAGCAGTACTTC. This gives the protein CASSLVHSAYYEQYF.

This clone has only a few counts. The chain links TRBV19 to TRBJ1-2, with D possibly being TRBD1 (5 bases). The germline V gene has CDR1 LNHDA and CDR2 SQIVND (reference sequence). CDR3 size: 15 residues. The V and J ends lost 5 bases and 0 bases respectively, with 13 bases between them. For the CDR3, the DNA is TGTGCCAGTAGTCCTCGAACAGGAGCTAACTATGGCTACACCTTC. This translates into CASSPRTGANYGYTF.

A single count supports this clone. The chain employs TRBV5-4 and TRBJ2-5; D is unresolved. CDR1 and CDR2 from the germline V gene are SGHNT and YYREEE (reference sequence). Between the trimmed V and J ends, which lost 3 bases and 1 base, there was a span of 16 bases. CDR3 length: 16 amino acids. The CDR3: CASSSLSGSPQETQYF. Here the CDR3 DNA reads TGTGCCAGCAGCTCCCTGTCTGGCAGTCCCCAAGAGACCCAGTACTTC.

In DNA, the CDR3 is TGTGCCAGCAGCATATACAGGGAGGGCCAAGAGACCCAGTACTTC. This sequence encodes CASSIYREGQETQYF. The gene calls are TRBV27 and TRBJ2-5; tentatively, D is TRBD2 (7 bases). In germline, CDR1 is MNHEY, CDR2 SMNVEV (reference sequence). V was cut by 6 bases and J by 1 base, with 15 bases left in between. This CDR3 is built from 15 residues.

This chain's CDR3 is CAISPLDRGTRTEAFF. CDR3 DNA sequence: TGTGCCATCAGCCCCTTAGACAGGGGAACGAGGACTGAAGCTTTCTTT. The chain links TRBV10-3 to TRBJ1-1, with 8 bases fitting TRBD1. V shed 6 bases, J shed 5 bases, and the junction held 14 bases outside the gene matches. CDR3 length: 16 amino acids. Germline V gene lookup returns CDR1 ENHRY and CDR2 SYGVKD.

V is TRBV6-1 and J is TRBJ2-7, with 11 bases matching TRBD2. The length of the CDR3 is 16 residues. Germline lookup yields CDR1 MNHNS and CDR2 SASEGT. With 3 bases clipped from V and 3 bases from J, the junction kept 7 bases outside the gene matches. CDR3 protein: CASSEGGLAAIYEQYF. CDR3 nucleotides: TGTGCCAGCAGTGAGGGGGGACTAGCGGCCATCTACGAGCAGTACTTC.